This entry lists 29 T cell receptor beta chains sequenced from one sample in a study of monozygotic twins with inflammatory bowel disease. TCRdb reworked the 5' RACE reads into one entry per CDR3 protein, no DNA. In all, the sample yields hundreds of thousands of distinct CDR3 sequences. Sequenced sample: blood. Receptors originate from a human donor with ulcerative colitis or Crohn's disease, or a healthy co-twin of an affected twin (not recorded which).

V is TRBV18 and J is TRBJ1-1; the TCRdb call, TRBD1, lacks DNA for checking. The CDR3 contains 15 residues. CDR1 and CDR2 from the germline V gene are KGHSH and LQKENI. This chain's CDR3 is CASSPRRTVNTEAFF.

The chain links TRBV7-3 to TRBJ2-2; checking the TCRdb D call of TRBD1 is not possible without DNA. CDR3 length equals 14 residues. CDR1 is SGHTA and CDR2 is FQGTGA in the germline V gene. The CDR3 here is CASSQGGYTGELFF. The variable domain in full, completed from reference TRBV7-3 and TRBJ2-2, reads GAGVSQTPSNKVTEKGKYVELRCDPISGHTALYWYRQSLGQGPEFLIYFQGTGAADDSGLPNDRFFAVRPEGSVSTLKIQRTERGDSAVYLCASSQGGYTGELFFGEGSRLTVL.

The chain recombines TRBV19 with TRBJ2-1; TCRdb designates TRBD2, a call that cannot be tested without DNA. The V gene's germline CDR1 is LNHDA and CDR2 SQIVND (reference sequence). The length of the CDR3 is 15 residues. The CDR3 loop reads CASSLTGGVGNEQFF.

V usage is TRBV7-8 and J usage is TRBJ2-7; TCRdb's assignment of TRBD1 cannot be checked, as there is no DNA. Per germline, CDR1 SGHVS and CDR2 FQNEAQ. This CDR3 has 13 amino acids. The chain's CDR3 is CASSLGQIYEQYF.

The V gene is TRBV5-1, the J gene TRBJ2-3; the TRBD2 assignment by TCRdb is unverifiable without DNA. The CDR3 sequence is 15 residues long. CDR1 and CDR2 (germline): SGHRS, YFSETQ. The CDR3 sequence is CASTDGAGGRDTQYF.

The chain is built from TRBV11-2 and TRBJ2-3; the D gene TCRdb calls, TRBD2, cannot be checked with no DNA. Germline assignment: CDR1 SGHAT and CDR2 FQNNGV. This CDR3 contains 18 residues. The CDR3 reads CASSPTKGISGSTDTQYF.

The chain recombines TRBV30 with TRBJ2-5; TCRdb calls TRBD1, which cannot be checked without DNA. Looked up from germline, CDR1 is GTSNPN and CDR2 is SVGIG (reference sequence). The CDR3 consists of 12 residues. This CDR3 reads CACKREQETQYF. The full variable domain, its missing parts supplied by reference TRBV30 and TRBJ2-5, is SQTIHQWPATLVQPVGSPLSLECTVEGTSNPNLYWYRQAAGRGLQLLFYSVGIGQISSEVPQNLSASRPQDRQFILSSKKLLLSDSGFYLCACKREQETQYFGPGTRLLVL.

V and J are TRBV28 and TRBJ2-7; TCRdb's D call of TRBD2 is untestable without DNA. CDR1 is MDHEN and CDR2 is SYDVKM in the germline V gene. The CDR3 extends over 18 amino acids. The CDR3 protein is CASRGSVASGGSSYEQYF.

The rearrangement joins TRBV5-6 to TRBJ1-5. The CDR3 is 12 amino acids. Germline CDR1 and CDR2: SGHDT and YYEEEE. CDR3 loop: CASSLSGYPQHF.

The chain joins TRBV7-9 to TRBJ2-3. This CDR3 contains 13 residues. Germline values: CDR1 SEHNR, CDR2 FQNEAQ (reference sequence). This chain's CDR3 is CASGLAATDTQYF.

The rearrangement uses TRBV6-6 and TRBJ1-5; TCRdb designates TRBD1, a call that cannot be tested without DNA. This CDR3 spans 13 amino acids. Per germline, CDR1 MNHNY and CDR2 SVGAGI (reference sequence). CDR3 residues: CAAQQGTNQPQHF.

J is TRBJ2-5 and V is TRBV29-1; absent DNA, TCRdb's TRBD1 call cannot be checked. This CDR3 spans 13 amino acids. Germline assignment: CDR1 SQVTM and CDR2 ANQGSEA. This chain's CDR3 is CSVDPGQGITQYF.

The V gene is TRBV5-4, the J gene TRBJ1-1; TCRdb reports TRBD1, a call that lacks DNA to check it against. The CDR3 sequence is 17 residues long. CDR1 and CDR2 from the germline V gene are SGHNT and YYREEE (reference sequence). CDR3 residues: CASTTTHTGKLYTEAFF. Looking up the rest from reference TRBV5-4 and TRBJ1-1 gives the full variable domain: ETGVTQSPTHLIKTRGQQVTLRCSSQSGHNTVSWYQQALGQGPQFIFQYYREEENGRGNFPPRFSGLQFPNYSSELNVNALELDDSALYLCASTTTHTGKLYTEAFFGQGTRLTVV.

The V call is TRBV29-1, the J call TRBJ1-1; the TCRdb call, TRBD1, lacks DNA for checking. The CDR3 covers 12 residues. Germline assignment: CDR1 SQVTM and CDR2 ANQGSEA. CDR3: CSVAGQIIGAFF.

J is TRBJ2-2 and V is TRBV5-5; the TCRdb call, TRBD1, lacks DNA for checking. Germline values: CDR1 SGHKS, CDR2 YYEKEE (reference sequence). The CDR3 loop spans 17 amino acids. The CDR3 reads CASSLGPRGAATGELFF.

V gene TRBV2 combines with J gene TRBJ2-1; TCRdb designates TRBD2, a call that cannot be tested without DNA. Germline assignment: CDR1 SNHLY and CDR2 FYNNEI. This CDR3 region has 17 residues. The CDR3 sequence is CASSPGLAAGEYNEQFF. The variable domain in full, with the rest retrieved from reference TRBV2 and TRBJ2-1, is EPEVTQTPSHQVTQMGQEVILRCVPISNHLYFYWYRQILGQKVEFLVSFYNNEISEKSEIFDDQFSVERPDGSNFTLKIRSTKLEDSAMYFCASSPGLAAGEYNEQFFGPGTRLTVL.

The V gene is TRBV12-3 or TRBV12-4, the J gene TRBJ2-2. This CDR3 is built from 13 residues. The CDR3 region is CASSFPNTGELFF.

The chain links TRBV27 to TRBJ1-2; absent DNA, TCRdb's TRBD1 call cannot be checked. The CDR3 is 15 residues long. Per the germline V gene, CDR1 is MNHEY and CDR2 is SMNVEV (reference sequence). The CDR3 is CASSLSAGTHYGYTF.

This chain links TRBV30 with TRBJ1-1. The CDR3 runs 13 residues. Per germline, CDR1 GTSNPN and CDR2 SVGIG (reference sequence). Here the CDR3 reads CAWSTDRNTEAFF.

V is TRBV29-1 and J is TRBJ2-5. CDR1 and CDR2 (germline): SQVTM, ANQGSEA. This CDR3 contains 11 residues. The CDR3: CSVTAGETQYF. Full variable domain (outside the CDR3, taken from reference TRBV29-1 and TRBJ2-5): SAVISQKPSRDICQRGTSLTIQCQVDSQVTMMFWYRQQPGQSLTLIATANQGSEATYESGFVIDKFPISRPNLTFSTLTVSNMSPEDSSIYLCSVTAGETQYFGPGTRLLVL.

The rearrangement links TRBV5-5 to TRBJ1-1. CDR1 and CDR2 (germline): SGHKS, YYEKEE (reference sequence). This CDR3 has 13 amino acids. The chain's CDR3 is CASSLVAAPEAFF.

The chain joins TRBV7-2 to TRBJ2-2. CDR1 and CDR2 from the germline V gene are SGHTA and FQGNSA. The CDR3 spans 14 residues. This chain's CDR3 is CASSLGLNTGELFF.

The CDR3 here is CASSLGRDSNQPQHF. This chain connects TRBV7-2 to TRBJ1-5; TCRdb's D call, TRBD1, is unchecked because there is no DNA. The CDR3 consists of 15 residues. Germline V gene sequence: CDR1 SGHTA, CDR2 FQGNSA.

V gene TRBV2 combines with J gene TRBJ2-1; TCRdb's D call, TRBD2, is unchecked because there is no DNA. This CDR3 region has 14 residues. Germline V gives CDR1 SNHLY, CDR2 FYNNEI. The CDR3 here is CASGGLAGYNEQFF.

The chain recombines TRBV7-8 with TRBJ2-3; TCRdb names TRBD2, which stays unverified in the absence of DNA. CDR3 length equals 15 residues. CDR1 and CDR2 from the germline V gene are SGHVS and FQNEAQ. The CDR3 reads CASSRTSGGSDTQYF.

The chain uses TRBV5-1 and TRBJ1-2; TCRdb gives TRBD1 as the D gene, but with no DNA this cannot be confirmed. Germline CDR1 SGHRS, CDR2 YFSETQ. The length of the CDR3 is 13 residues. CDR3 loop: CASSPGPPYGYTF.

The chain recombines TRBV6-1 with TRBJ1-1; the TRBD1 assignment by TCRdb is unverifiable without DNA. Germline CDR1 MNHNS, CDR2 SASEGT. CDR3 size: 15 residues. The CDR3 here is CASREGRPGPTEAFF.

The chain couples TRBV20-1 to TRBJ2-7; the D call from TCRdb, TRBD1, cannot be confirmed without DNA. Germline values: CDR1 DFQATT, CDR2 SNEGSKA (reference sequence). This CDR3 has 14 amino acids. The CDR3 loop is CSAGPGGGGYEQYF.

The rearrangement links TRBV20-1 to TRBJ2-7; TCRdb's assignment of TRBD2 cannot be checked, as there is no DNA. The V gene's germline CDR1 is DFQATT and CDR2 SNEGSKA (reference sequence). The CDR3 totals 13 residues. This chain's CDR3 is CSVSGLGHYEQYF.